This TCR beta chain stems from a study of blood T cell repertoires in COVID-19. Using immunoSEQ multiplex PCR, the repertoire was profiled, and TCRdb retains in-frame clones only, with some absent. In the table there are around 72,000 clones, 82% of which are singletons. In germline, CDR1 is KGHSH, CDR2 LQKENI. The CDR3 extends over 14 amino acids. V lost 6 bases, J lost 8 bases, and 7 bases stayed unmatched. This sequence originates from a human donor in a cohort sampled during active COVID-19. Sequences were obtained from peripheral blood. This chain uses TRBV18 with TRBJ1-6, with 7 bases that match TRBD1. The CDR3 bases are TGTGCCAGCTCCCCCGGGACAGACGATTCACCCCTCCACTTT. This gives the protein CASSPGTDDSPLHF.